This T cell receptor beta chain originates from a study of beta chain features in type 1 diabetes. Study-wide results and caveats: The study found moderately but significantly shorter TCRB CDR3s in all four CD4+ subsets of Type 1 diabetes patients.

The investigators reverse transcribed all of the isolated RNA, so they sequenced expressed TCRB transcripts. Only in-frame clones appear in the TCRdb table, and some are missing; sequencing was by immunoSEQ multiplex PCR. The data hold some 290,000 clones, with roughly 25% observed a single time. Points on this clone: Its specificity is not known.

CDR1 SQVTM and CDR2 ANQGSEA come from the germline V gene. This CDR3 has 15 amino acids. With 4 bases clipped from V and 5 bases from J, the junction kept 11 bases outside the gene matches. This rearrangement joins TRBV29-1 to TRBJ2-5; 9 nucleotides align to TRBD2. The specimen sequenced was naive CD4+ T cells from blood. The sequence came from a woman aged 30 to 39 with type 1 diabetes. The CDR3 region has the DNA TGCAGCGTTGTTCCTGGCGGGAGGGCCTTTGAGACCCAGTACTTC. Translating gives CSVVPGGRAFETQYF.